The sequence of this T cell receptor (beta chain) was determined in a study of regulatory T cells in long-lasting Graves disease. For the study at large: It was over 5 years of antithyroid drugs, with positive TSH receptor antibodies, that meant persistent Graves' disease. Study results and caveats: Persistent disease samples used TRBV28, TRBJ1-2 and TRBJ2-5 preferentially.

This clonotype was counted ten times or more. Its antigen is not known. Germline CDR1 and CDR2: SGHAT and FQDESV (reference sequence). Trimming removed 5 bases at V and 12 bases at J, with 11 bases between. CDR3 length equals 12 residues. According to the study, TCR beta libraries were built with iRepertoire HTBI primers and CDR3-region Arm-PCR. TCRdb processed the multiplex PCR reads anew with MiXCR; each CDR3 protein has one entry. Here the sample spans 500,000 to 800,000 distinct CDR3 sequences, about 30% being singletons. Time point of the sample: persistent/refractory GD, antithyroid drugs over 5 years with positive TRAb. Generation of the TCR library employed RNA extracted from PBMCs.

Source: peripheral blood mononuclear cells (PBMCs), taken when the disease was refractory, from a patient treated with antithyroid drugs. This clonotype originated in a female donor with Graves disease. The chain couples TRBV11-1 to TRBJ2-6; D is unclear. The CDR3 is CASSLTLGVLTF. CDR3 nucleotides: TGTGCCAGCAGCCTAACCTTAGGCGTCCTGACTTTC. The whole variable domain, remainder taken from reference TRBV11-1 and TRBJ2-6, is EAEVAQSPRYKITEKSQAVAFWCDPISGHATLYWYRQILGQGPELLVQFQDESVVDDSQLPKDRFSAERLKGVDSTLKIQPAELGDSAMYLCASSLTLGVLTFGAGSRLTVL.